This is a list of T cell receptor beta chains from one sample in a study of blood T cell repertoires in COVID-19. Method: immunoSEQ multiplex PCR; TCRdb's copy keeps in-frame clones and lacks some. The table shows some 120,000 clones, with 75% to 85% occurring only once. The material sequenced was peripheral blood. Every receptor here comes from a man between 35 and 55 years old with active or convalescent COVID-19. The CDR3 runs from the conserved cysteine through the conserved F or W. D genes are given only for firm matches. For some rows the clone size is stated as once, few or many, or as a class when expanded; others skip it.

V,size,J,D,CDR3,DNA
TRBV3-1/TRBV3-2,.,TRBJ2-7,.,CASSQEIGGPYEQYF,TGTGCCAGCAGCCAAGAGATTGGAGGGCCTTACGAGCAGTACTTC
TRBV21-1,.,TRBJ2-1,.,CASSPRDRASSYNEQFF,TGTGCCAGCAGCCCTCGGGACAGGGCGAGCTCCTACAATGAGCAGTTCTTC
TRBV11-2,.,TRBJ2-1,TRBD1,CASSSPTGQGLNEQFF,TGTGCCAGCAGCTCCCCAACGGGACAGGGTCTGAATGAGCAGTTCTTC
TRBV14,few,TRBJ2-1,.,CASSRKSDTFVGSYNEQFF,TGTGCCAGCAGTCGAAAATCTGACACCTTTGTAGGCTCCTACAATGAGCAGTTCTTC
TRBV14,.,TRBJ2-7,.,CASSANYWGVYEQYF,TGTGCCAGCAGCGCCAACTACTGGGGGGTTTACGAGCAGTACTTC
TRBV5-1,.,TRBJ1-6,.,CASRGEVDYNSPLHF,TGCGCCAGCAGGGGGGAGGTGGATTATAATTCACCCCTCCACTTT
TRBV30,.,TRBJ1-2,TRBD1,CAWRTGGIYGYTF,TGTGCCTGGAGGACAGGGGGCATCTATGGCTACACCTTC
TRBV5-1,.,TRBJ1-2,TRBD1,CASSSRDRGDYGYTF,TGCGCCAGCAGCTCACGGGACAGGGGGGACTATGGCTACACCTTC
TRBV7-3,.,TRBJ2-2,TRBD1,CASSRQGQIGELFF,TGTGCCAGCAGCCGACAGGGTCAGATCGGGGAGCTGTTTTTT
TRBV28,.,TRBJ1-5,TRBD1,CASSTDRRDNQPQHF,TGTGCCAGCAGTACGGACAGGAGGGACAATCAGCCCCAGCATTTT
TRBV6-1,.,TRBJ1-1,.,CASSENFKTEAFF,TGTGCCAGCAGTGAAAATTTTAAGACAGAAGCTTTCTTT
TRBV30,.,TRBJ2-1,TRBD2,CAWTYGLAGYNEQFF,TGTGCCTGGACTTACGGACTAGCGGGCTACAATGAGCAGTTCTTC
TRBV19,.,TRBJ2-1,.,CASSIDIGSSYNEQFF,TGTGCCAGTAGTATAGACATAGGGAGCTCCTACAATGAGCAGTTCTTC
TRBV28,.,TRBJ2-5,TRBD2,CASLLAGGPGETQYF,TGTGCCAGCCTCCTAGCGGGGGGGCCTGGAGAGACCCAGTACTTC
TRBV5-1,.,TRBJ2-2,.,CASSLRQDTGELFF,TGCGCCAGCAGCTTGAGACAGGACACCGGGGAGCTGTTTTTT
TRBV10-1,.,TRBJ2-6,TRBD1,CASSGDRGTTGANVLTF,TGCGCCAGCAGTGGCGACAGGGGAACAACCGGGGCCAACGTCCTGACTTTC
TRBV5-1,.,TRBJ1-1,.,CASSPYRVNTEAFF,TGCGCCAGCAGCCCGTACAGGGTGAACACTGAAGCTTTCTTT
TRBV6-5,few,TRBJ1-4,.,CASSYSEGNEKLFF,TGTGCCAGCAGTTACTCTGAGGGTAATGAAAAACTGTTTTTT
TRBV27,.,TRBJ2-5,TRBD2,CASSPRTRLHQETQYF,TGTGCCAGCAGTCCCCGGACTAGACTACATCAAGAGACCCAGTACTTC
TRBV5-6,.,TRBJ2-7,TRBD2,CASSSEGLAAFLAPYEQYF,TGTGCCAGCAGCTCAGAGGGACTAGCGGCCTTTCTAGCCCCCTACGAGCAGTACTTC
TRBV3-1/TRBV3-2,.,TRBJ2-3,.,CASSQGPYTGDTQYF,TGTGCCAGCAGCCAAGGGCCCTATACGGGAGATACGCAGTATTTT
TRBV11-3,once,TRBJ2-7,.,CASSSISYEQYF,TGTGCCAGCAGCTCCATCTCCTACGAGCAGTACTTC
TRBV29-1,.,TRBJ2-7,TRBD1,CSVGTGVLYEQYF,TGCAGCGTTGGGACAGGGGTCCTCTACGAGCAGTACTTC
TRBV25-1,.,TRBJ2-7,.,CASSIYRASYEQYF,TGTGCCAGCAGTATATACAGGGCCTCCTACGAGCAGTACTTC
TRBV3-1/TRBV3-2,.,TRBJ1-4,.,CASSQGRGGRTNEKLFF,TGTGCCAGCAGCCAAGGGCGGGGGGGCCGGACTAATGAAAAACTGTTTTTT
TRBV20-1,.,TRBJ2-5,.,CSSPSGETQYF,TGCAGTTCCCCATCGGGAGAGACCCAGTACTTC
TRBV11-2,.,TRBJ2-3,.,CASSLGTLPSTDTQYF,TGTGCCAGCAGCTTAGGGACTTTACCTAGCACAGATACGCAGTATTTT
TRBV29-1,once,TRBJ1-1,.,CSVPVPGRENTEAFF,TGCAGCGTTCCCGTCCCAGGACGGGAGAACACTGAAGCTTTCTTT
TRBV4-2,once,TRBJ2-1,TRBD2,CASSQEGGVYNEQFF,TGTGCCAGCAGCCAAGAGGGAGGGGTATACAATGAGCAGTTCTTC
TRBV25-1,once,TRBJ2-7,TRBD1,CASSQTGEGYEQYF,TGTGCCAGCAGCCAGACAGGGGAAGGCTACGAGCAGTACTTC
TRBV19,.,TRBJ2-1,.,CASTPEAVYNEQFF,TGTGCCAGTACCCCTGAAGCGGTCTACAATGAGCAGTTCTTC
TRBV25-1,.,TRBJ1-3,.,CASSEIGSRGNTIYF,TGTGCCAGCAGTGAAATCGGGAGCCGAGGAAACACCATATATTTT
TRBV7-8,.,TRBJ1-6,.,CASSFGEANSPLHF,TGTGCCAGCAGCTTCGGGGAGGCCAATTCACCCCTCCACTTT
TRBV13,.,TRBJ2-1,.,CASSLRDGTSRYYNEQFF,TGTGCCAGCAGCTTAAGGGACGGGACATCTAGGTACTACAATGAGCAGTTCTTC
TRBV15,once,TRBJ2-3,.,CATSRDRGISTDTQYF,TGTGCCACCAGCAGAGATAGGGGCATTAGCACAGATACGCAGTATTTT
TRBV12-3/TRBV12-4,once,TRBJ2-3,.,CASSLHSDTQYF,TGTGCCAGCAGTTTACACTCGGATACGCAGTATTTT
TRBV3-1/TRBV3-2,.,TRBJ2-1,TRBD2,CASSRFSGSEQFF,TGTGCCAGCAGCCGTTTTAGCGGGAGTGAGCAGTTCTTC
TRBV25-1,.,TRBJ2-5,.,CASSGAGQETQYF,TGTGCCAGCAGTGGGGCCGGTCAAGAGACCCAGTACTTC
TRBV30,.,TRBJ2-5,.,CAWSRQETQYF,TGTGCCTGGTCGCGCCAAGAGACCCAGTACTTC
TRBV19,.,TRBJ2-7,TRBD1,CASSRDRGHEQYF,TGTGCCAGTAGCCGGGACAGGGGTCACGAGCAGTACTTC
TRBV5-4,.,TRBJ2-1,TRBD1,CASSNPEEGQGTNEQFF,TGTGCCAGCAGCAATCCCGAAGAGGGACAGGGGACAAATGAGCAGTTCTTC
TRBV21-1,.,TRBJ2-1,.,CASSKAPSTGGQERNRYNEQFF,TGTGCCAGCAGCAAAGCCCCCTCGACAGGGGGCCAAGAGAGGAACCGCTACAATGAGCAGTTCTTC
TRBV28,few,TRBJ2-7,TRBD1,CASSFRDRAYEQYF,TGTGCCAGCAGTTTCCGGGACAGGGCTTACGAGCAGTACTTC
TRBV27,few,TRBJ2-2,.,CASSWGVSGELFF,TGTGCCAGCAGTTGGGGGGTCTCCGGGGAGCTGTTTTTT
TRBV7-8,.,TRBJ1-2,TRBD1,CASSLAVGQGFRGGYTF,TGTGCCAGCAGCTTAGCGGTGGGACAGGGCTTTCGAGGTGGCTACACCTTC
TRBV6-1,.,TRBJ2-5,.,CASSDGISGKQETQYF,TGTGCCAGCAGTGATGGCATTAGCGGCAAACAAGAGACCCAGTACTTC
TRBV3-1/TRBV3-2,.,TRBJ2-7,.,CASRGGNGYEQYF,TGTGCCAGCAGGGGGGGAAACGGCTACGAGCAGTACTTC
TRBV28,.,TRBJ1-4,.,CASSGSRTGNEKLFF,TGTGCCAGCAGTGGGAGTAGGACCGGCAATGAAAAACTGTTTTTT
TRBV21-1,.,TRBJ1-2,.,CASSKGAQLRYGYTF,TGTGCCAGCAGCAAAGGGGCGCAGCTGAGATATGGCTACACCTTC
TRBV30,.,TRBJ2-3,TRBD2,CAWSPRGGLTDTQYF,TGTGCCTGGAGTCCGCGGGGGGGACTCACAGATACGCAGTATTTT
TRBV7-2,.,TRBJ2-5,TRBD2,CASSLESGGETQYF,TGTGCCAGCAGCTTAGAGTCCGGGGGGGAGACCCAGTACTTC
TRBV7-2,.,TRBJ2-3,TRBD2,CASSRTSGPDTQYF,TGTGCCAGCAGCCGGACTAGCGGCCCAGATACGCAGTATTTT
TRBV2,once,TRBJ1-4,TRBD1,CASSKTGSTNEKLFF,TGTGCCAGCAGTAAGACAGGGTCCACTAATGAAAAACTGTTTTTT
TRBV19,.,TRBJ1-2,TRBD1,CASRVSDRTANYGYTF,TGTGCCAGTAGAGTATCGGACAGGACAGCCAACTATGGCTACACCTTC